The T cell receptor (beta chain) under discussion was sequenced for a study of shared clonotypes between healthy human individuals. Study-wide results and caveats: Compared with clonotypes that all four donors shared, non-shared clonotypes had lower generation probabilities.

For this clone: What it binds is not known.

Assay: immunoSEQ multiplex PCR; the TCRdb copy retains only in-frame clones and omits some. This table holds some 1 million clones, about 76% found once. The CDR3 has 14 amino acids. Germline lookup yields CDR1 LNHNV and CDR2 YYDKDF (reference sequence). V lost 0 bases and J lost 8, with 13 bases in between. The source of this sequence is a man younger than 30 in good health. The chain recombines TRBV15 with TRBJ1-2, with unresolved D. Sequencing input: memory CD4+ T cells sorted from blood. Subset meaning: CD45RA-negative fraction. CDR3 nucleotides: TGTGCCACCAGCAGAGATCGAACCTATGTGGGCTACACCTTC. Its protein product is CATSRDRTYVGYTF.